This entry lists 18 T cell receptor beta chains sequenced from one sample in a study of CD8 T cells in ankylosing spondylitis. TCRdb re-derived calls from the 5' RACE reads in MiXCR, one entry per CDR3 protein. This table has tens of thousands of distinct CDR3 sequences, around 16% appearing once. The sequencing input was blood. These receptors came from a male donor with ankylosing spondylitis or in good health (not recorded which).

This clonotype came up many times. V is TRBV20-1 and J is TRBJ2-3; 10 nucleotides agree with TRBD1. Per the germline V gene, CDR1 is DFQATT and CDR2 is SNEGSKA (reference sequence). The CDR3 spans 14 residues. The junction had 9 bases not matched to a gene; V was cut back by 6 bases and J by 6 bases. CDR3 loop: CSAAGDRGSDTQYF. As DNA, the CDR3 is TGCAGTGCAGCCGGGGACAGGGGTTCGGATACGCAGTATTTT.

The table lists this clonotype with many counts. The chain links TRBV20-1 to TRBJ2-3; 9 bases are shared with TRBD2. The CDR3 runs 14 residues. Germline-derived CDR1 and CDR2 are DFQATT and SNEGSKA (reference sequence). Trimming removed 6 bases from V and 8 bases from J; junction bases left unmatched: 12. The DNA of the CDR3 is TGCAGTGCGGAGATAGCGGGGGTCCGGGGTACGCAGTATTTT. It is translated as CSAEIAGVRGTQYF.

The table lists this clonotype with many counts. The CDR3 DNA sequence: TGCGCCAGCAGCTTTCTAGGTCACACAGATACGCAGTATTTT. Its protein product is CASSFLGHTDTQYF. The rearrangement uses TRBV5-1 and TRBJ2-3; D not certain. The CDR3 has 14 amino acids. Germline CDR1 reads SGHRS; CDR2 reads YFSETQ. V lost 2 bases, J lost 2 bases, and 9 bases lay in between.

This clonotype was counted ten times or more. V and J are TRBV7-9 and TRBJ2-3; 7 bases map to TRBD2. V gave up 8 bases and J gave up 1 base; unmatched junction bases: 12. This CDR3 has 16 amino acids. Germline CDR1 is SEHNR and CDR2 is FQNEAQ (reference sequence). DNA of the CDR3: TGTGCCAGCGGGCCGACGACTAGCAGACGCACAGATACGCAGTATTTT. Translated: CASGPTTSRRTDTQYF.

This clonotype showed up many times. The chain has TRBV5-5 and TRBJ1-1, with D possibly matching TRBD1 (6 bases). Germline V lookup: CDR1 SGHKS, CDR2 YYEKEE (reference sequence). V was pared by 2 bases and J by 3 bases, with 14 bases between. This CDR3 has 15 residues. The CDR3 reads CASSFSGGRDTEAFF. The CDR3 DNA sequence: TGTGCCAGCAGCTTTTCGGGGGGGCGGGACACTGAAGCTTTCTTT.

This clonotype has more than one count but fewer than ten. The CDR3 spells CASSITLAFEQFF. The CDR3 DNA follows: TGTGCCAGTAGTATAACCCTCGCGTTTGAGCAGTTCTTC. The rearrangement uses TRBV19 and TRBJ2-1, with D uncertain. V was shortened by 2 bases and J by 9 bases, with 11 bases between the two germline ends. This CDR3 is 13 amino acids long. Germline V gene sequence: CDR1 LNHDA, CDR2 SQIVND (reference sequence). The variable domain in full, with the rest retrieved from reference TRBV19 and TRBJ2-1, is DGGITQSPKYLFRKEGQNVTLSCEQNLNHDAMYWYRQDPGQGLRLIYYSQIVNDFQKGDIAEGYSVSREKKESFPLTVTSAQKNPTAFYLCASSITLAFEQFFGPGTRLTVL.

This clonotype came up many times. The gene calls are TRBV7-2 and TRBJ2-3, with D maybe TRBD1 (8 bases). Germline loops: CDR1 SGHTA, CDR2 FQGNSA. The V end was cut by 5 bases, the J end by 3 bases, with 18 bases between. There are 16 residues in the CDR3. CDR3 nucleotides: TGTGCCAGCAGCCCAGGGGGCAGGGGGGGGACAGATACGCAGTATTTT. This encodes CASSPGGRGGTDTQYF.

By share, this clonotype counts as medium-sized. This chain joins TRBV7-9 and TRBJ2-1; 7 bases map to TRBD2. Looked up from germline, CDR1 is SEHNR and CDR2 is FQNEAQ (reference sequence). The CDR3 has 17 amino acids. V lost 5 bases, J lost 7 bases, and 17 bases stayed unmatched. The CDR3 region is CASSPRVSDRTRNEQFF. For the CDR3, the DNA is TGTGCCAGCAGCCCACGGGTTTCAGACCGGACTAGAAATGAGCAGTTCTTC. Combining the CDR3 with reference TRBV7-9 and TRBJ2-1 gives the whole variable domain DTGVSQNPRHKITKRGQNVTFRCDPISEHNRLYWYRQTLGQGPEFLTYFQNEAQLEKSRLLSDRFSAERPKGSFSTLEIQRTEQGDSAMYLCASSPRVSDRTRNEQFFGPGTRLTVL.

This clonotype was observed a handful of times. The chain uses TRBV24-1 and TRBJ2-1, with 12 bases fitting TRBD2. This CDR3 is built from 16 residues. CDR1 is KGHDR and CDR2 is SFDVKD in the germline V gene. J was trimmed by 0 bases and V by 4 bases; bases with no gene match: 0. CDR3 nucleotide sequence: TGTGCCACCAGTGAGACTAGCGGGAGCTCCTACAATGAGCAGTTCTTC. This sequence encodes CATSETSGSSYNEQFF.

The rearrangement joins TRBV4-3 to TRBJ2-5; D not certain. The germline CDR1 and CDR2 sequences are LGHNA and YSLEER. Trimming shortened V by 0 bases and J by 4 bases, and 6 bases separated the two germline ends. There are 13 residues in the CDR3. The CDR3 nucleotides read TGCGCCAGCAGCCAAGATATAGGAGAGACCCAGTACTTC. It codes for CASSQDIGETQYF.

The table lists this clonotype with a few counts. The chain joins TRBV5-1 to TRBJ1-6, with D possibly being TRBD1 (5 bases). V was clipped by 5 bases and J by 8 bases, with 14 bases between them. CDR1 and CDR2 (germline): SGHRS, YFSETQ. CDR3 length equals 14 residues. The CDR3 sequence is CASRTGTGDSPLHF. In DNA form, the CDR3 reads TGCGCCAGCAGGACCGGGACTGGCGATTCACCCCTCCACTTT.

This clonotype was recorded many times. V usage is TRBV20-1 and J usage is TRBJ2-3; possibly TRBD1 for D (6 bases). Germline V gene data show CDR1 as DFQATT and CDR2 as SNEGSKA (reference sequence). The CDR3 is made up of 19 amino acids. The ends were cut back, 1 base at V and 0 bases at J, with 23 bases in the middle. The CDR3, as DNA: TGCAGTGCTAGAGCCCAACCCGACAGGTCGCGGTTTAGCACAGATACGCAGTATTTT. Its protein is CSARAQPDRSRFSTDTQYF.

The chain couples TRBV7-3 to TRBJ2-3; 9 bases align to TRBD2. CDR1 and CDR2 (germline): SGHTA, FQGTGA. With 5 bases clipped from V and 4 bases from J, the junction kept 7 bases outside the gene matches. The CDR3 covers 15 residues. The CDR3 spells CASSGDSGGADTQYF. DNA of the CDR3: TGTGCCAGCAGCGGGGATAGCGGGGGTGCAGATACGCAGTATTTT.

This clonotype was detected ten times or more. The chain is built from TRBV14 and TRBJ2-2; 10 positions agree with TRBD1. V shed 4 bases and J 5 bases; nucleotides not matched to a gene: 7. The CDR3 has 16 residues. CDR1 SGHDN and CDR2 FVKESK come from the germline V gene. The CDR3 region has the DNA TGTGCCAGCAGCCCTCCGGGACAGGGGAGTACCGGGGAGCTGTTTTTT. Its translation is CASSPPGQGSTGELFF. The full variable domain, rest sourced from reference TRBV14 and TRBJ2-2, is EAGVTQFPSHSVIEKGQTVTLRCDPISGHDNLYWYRRVMGKEIKFLLHFVKESKQDESGMPNNRFLAERTGGTYSTLKVQPAELEDSGVYFCASSPPGQGSTGELFFGEGSRLTVL.

The V gene is TRBV4-1, the J gene TRBJ2-1; D is ambiguous. Germline V CDR1 and CDR2: MGHRA, YSYEKL. The CDR3 covers 16 residues. The V gene lost 1 base and the J gene lost 8 bases, with 18 bases spanning the gap. DNA of the CDR3: TGCGCCAGCAGCCAAGTTAATCTAGTAACATACGATGAGCAGTTCTTC. Its protein is CASSQVNLVTYDEQFF.

This rearrangement joins TRBV10-3 to TRBJ1-4, with TRBD1 as a possible D gene (6 bases). The CDR3 sequence is 15 residues long. From germline, CDR1 is ENHRY and CDR2 SYGVKD. Trimming took 3 bases from V and 2 from J, leaving 10 bases between them. The CDR3 DNA sequence: TGTGCCATCAGTGACCCAGGGGCCACTAATGAAAAACTGTTTTTT. Amino acid sequence: CAISDPGATNEKLFF.

This clonotype was counted many times. The chain recombines TRBV29-1 with TRBJ1-1, with D perhaps matching TRBD1 (5 bases). CDR1 and CDR2 from the germline V gene are SQVTM and ANQGSEA. There are 13 residues in the CDR3. V was pared by 3 bases and J by 7 bases, with 15 bases between. The CDR3 protein is CSVELGGANEAFF. For the CDR3, the DNA is TGCAGCGTTGAGTTAGGAGGGGCAAATGAAGCTTTCTTT. The variable domain in full, completed from reference TRBV29-1 and TRBJ1-1, reads SAVISQKPSRDICQRGTSLTIQCQVDSQVTMMFWYRQQPGQSLTLIATANQGSEATYESGFVIDKFPISRPNLTFSTLTVSNMSPEDSSIYLCSVELGGANEAFFGQGTRLTVV.

This clonotype was seen many times. This chain connects TRBV29-1 to TRBJ1-2, with D hard to call. The CDR3 has 13 amino acids. Trimming pared 4 bases from V and 8 bases from J, leaving 17 bases between. Germline CDR1 SQVTM, CDR2 ANQGSEA. Here the CDR3 DNA reads TGCAGCGTTGGAGATCCAACTGGCGAGGGCTACACCTTC. It is translated as CSVGDPTGEGYTF. Full variable domain (rest looked up from reference TRBV29-1 and TRBJ1-2): SAVISQKPSRDICQRGTSLTIQCQVDSQVTMMFWYRQQPGQSLTLIATANQGSEATYESGFVIDKFPISRPNLTFSTLTVSNMSPEDSSIYLCSVGDPTGEGYTFGSGTRLTVV.